The 11 T cell receptor beta chains in this list originate from one sample, sequenced in a study of T cell clonality in common variable immunodeficiency. The repertoire was sequenced with immunoSEQ multiplex PCR; TCRdb's copy has only in-frame clones and lacks some. Found here are 40,000 to 65,000 clones, no singletons; the ten largest cover around 1.8%. Specimen: peripheral blood mononuclear cells. Receptors originate from a person between 18 and 75 years old in good health.

A word on this clone: A clone one base away is much larger, so this may be a read error. Coverage ceases 3 residues before the CDR3 finishes, and the germline J gene fills in the end. The rearrangement joins TRBV2 to TRBJ1-5; no firm D call. CDR1 is SNHLY, CDR2 FYNNEI, per germline. This CDR3 spans 13 amino acids. The CDR3 region is CVSSEGSNQPQHF. CDR3 DNA, as far as it was read: TGTGTCAGCAGTGAGGGCAGCAATCAGCCC.

This clone turned up a few times. The read falls 3 residues short of the CDR3 end, and the missing part is taken from the germline J gene. The rearrangement joins TRBV11-2 to TRBJ2-4; TRBD2 matches 9 bases. The trim removed 6 bases at V and 7 bases at J, leaving 7 bases unmatched. Germline CDR1 is SGHAT and CDR2 is FQNNGV. The CDR3 has 14 residues. The sequenced CDR3 bases are TGTGCCAGCAGTGAGAGCGGGGGGTGGAACATT. The encoded protein is CASSESGGWNI. The full CDR3 reads CASSESGGWNIQYF.

As for this clone: Read sequence stops 3 residues before the CDR3 end, and the germline J gene provides the missing end. The gene calls are TRBV11-2 and TRBJ2-2, with D maybe TRBD1 (7 bases). Germline lookup yields CDR1 SGHAT and CDR2 FQNNGV. There are 15 residues in the CDR3. CDR3 loop: CASSIDGQEGEKLFF. The sequenced CDR3 bases are TGTGCCAGCAGCATTGACGGACAGGAGGGTGAAAAG.

This clone was counted many times. The CDR3 spells CASSLADRPNYGYTF. The part of the CDR3 DNA that was read is TGTGCCAGCAGCTTGGCCGACAGACCTAACTATGGC. The genes are TRBV5-4 and TRBJ1-2, with D maybe TRBD1 (5 bases). The read ends 3 residues early relative to the CDR3; the germline J gene fills the gap. CDR1 and CDR2 (germline): SGHNT, YYREEE (reference sequence). V was clipped by 0 bases and J by 0 bases, with 9 bases between them. The CDR3 covers 15 residues. Variable domain in full (rest from reference TRBV5-4 and TRBJ1-2): ETGVTQSPTHLIKTRGQQVTLRCSSQSGHNTVSWYQQALGQGPQFIFQYYREEENGRGNFPPRFSGLQFPNYSSELNVNALELDDSALYLCASSLADRPNYGYTFGSGTRLTVV.

The table lists this clone with many counts. Germline is not matched at one junction end, which may reflect a read error. From the germline J gene comes the end of the CDR3, since the read stops 3 residues before it. The chain is built from TRBV7-7 and TRBJ2-3; the match to TRBD2 covers 7 bases. Germline-derived CDR1 and CDR2 are SSHAT and FNYEAQ (reference sequence). The CDR3 length is 15 residues. The CDR3 is CASSQSGASTDTQYF. CDR3 DNA, as far as it was read: TGTGCTAGCAGCCAAAGCGGGGCTAGCACAGATACG.

This clone was observed many times. The DNA ends 3 residues before the CDR3 does, and the rest of the CDR3 is filled in from the germline J gene. This chain links TRBV19 with TRBJ2-7; possibly TRBD1 for D (6 bases). This CDR3 comprises 16 residues. With 7 bases removed from V and 6 bases from J, the gap between germline ends came to 25 bases. CDR1 is LNHDA, CDR2 SQIVND, per germline (reference sequence). CDR3 DNA, as far as it was read: TGTGCCAGTACGGCGGATCCGGGACACCCTTTGCGCGAG. Translating gives CASTADPGHPLRE. Given in full, the CDR3 is CASTADPGHPLREQYF.

There are a few counts of this clone. The read terminates 3 residues ahead of where the CDR3 ends, so the germline J gene completes it. The chain is built from TRBV19 and TRBJ1-2, with D possibly TRBD1 on 5 matching bases. Germline V gene sequence: CDR1 LNHDA, CDR2 SQIVND (reference sequence). There are 15 residues in the CDR3. The DNA read from the CDR3 is TGTGCCAGTAGTCCCGGGACTAGCGGTTACAATGAC. Translation gives CASSPGTSGYND. The complete CDR3 sequence is CASSPGTSGYNDYTF.

This clone was found many times. The CDR3 end is not reached by the read, which stops 3 residues before it; the germline J gene fills it in. V gene TRBV20-1 combines with J gene TRBJ2-3; 11 nucleotides line up with TRBD2. The CDR3 runs 19 residues. V lost 0 bases and J lost 4; bases outside the gene matches: 15. Germline V gene data show CDR1 as DFQATT and CDR2 as SNEGSKA (reference sequence). Partial CDR3 DNA: TGCAGTGCTAGAGATACTAGCGGGGGAGGGATTAGGTTCGCAGATACG. It translates to CSARDTSGGGIRFADT. The whole CDR3 region reads CSARDTSGGGIRFADTQYF.

The sample holds many counts of this clone. The sequence runs out 3 residues before the end of the CDR3; the remainder is reconstructed from the germline J gene. This sequence joins TRBV13 and TRBJ2-3, with 8 positions matching TRBD2. Germline V lookup: CDR1 PRHDT, CDR2 FYEKMQ (reference sequence). The junction had 4 bases not matched to a gene; V was cut back by 4 bases and J by 1 base. The length of the CDR3 is 15 residues. The CDR3 loop reads CASSSTTSGTDTQYF. CDR3 DNA (partial): TGTGCCAGCAGCTCGACGACTAGCGGCACAGATACG.

This clone was observed a few times. The read is 3 residues too short to cover the CDR3 end, so that end is filled in from the germline J gene. The chain recombines TRBV7-9 with TRBJ2-7; no reliable D call. This CDR3 is 15 amino acids long. V gave up 5 bases and J gave up 4 bases, with 18 bases separating them. CDR1 and CDR2 from the germline V gene are SEHNR and FQNEAQ (reference sequence). CDR3 residues: CASSPKGLLKYEQYF. The covered CDR3 bases are TGTGCCAGCAGCCCCAAGGGCCTACTGAAGTACGAG.

This clone has at least ten counts. Sequencing ends 3 residues short of the CDR3 end; the germline J gene provides the rest. The genes are TRBV20-1 and TRBJ2-2, with TRBD1 identical over 9 bases. CDR1 DFQATT and CDR2 SNEGSKA come from the germline V gene (reference sequence). CDR3 length: 14 amino acids. J lost 5 bases, V lost 6 bases, and 7 bases had no gene match. The chain's CDR3 is CSAYPGTGTGELFF. CDR3 bases read: TGCAGTGCGTACCCCGGGACAGGGACCGGGGAG.